A single sample is the source of the 4 T cell receptor beta chains below, sequenced in a study of Graves' ophthalmopathy and Graves' hyperthyroidism. RNA transcripts were the source from which TCR beta CDR3 regions were amplified. The first round was an RT-PCR with HTBI primers, and the second round was a multiplex PCR. MiXCR was run by TCRdb on the multiplex PCR reads, yielding one entry per CDR3 protein. Of around 400,000 distinct CDR3 sequences listed, 20% to 25% are singletons. Sequenced sample: peripheral blood. The receptors here all came from a young woman with stable Graves' hyperthyroidism.

The chain carries TRBV11-2 and TRBJ2-5; the D is unclear. The V end was cut by 0 bases, the J end by 1 base, with 9 bases between. In germline, CDR1 is SGHAT, CDR2 FQNNGV. The CDR3 is 15 residues long. The CDR3 protein is CASSLEPLLQETQYF. For the CDR3, the DNA is TGTGCCAGCAGCTTAGAGCCGCTACTCCAAGAGACCCAGTACTTC.

The chain joins TRBV18 to TRBJ2-2; no definite D call. This CDR3 has 15 amino acids. V gave up 1 base and J gave up 3 bases, with 9 bases separating them. Germline V gene sequence: CDR1 KGHSH, CDR2 LQKENI. Here the CDR3 reads CASSPRRSDTGELFF. The DNA of the CDR3 is TGTGCCAGCTCACCACGTCGATCGGACACCGGGGAGCTGTTTTTT. Full variable domain (rest looked up from reference TRBV18 and TRBJ2-2): NAGVMQNPRHLVRRRGQEARLRCSPMKGHSHVYWYRQLPEEGLKFMVYLQKENIIDESGMPKERFSAEFPKEGPSILRIQQVVRGDSAAYFCASSPRRSDTGELFFGEGSRLTVL.

This clonotype appeared many times. This sequence joins TRBV12-3 or TRBV12-4 and TRBJ2-2, with 8 bases aligning to TRBD1. The V gene end was trimmed by 7 bases and the J gene end by 7 bases; junction bases not matched to a gene: 11. The CDR3 covers 15 residues. CDR3 DNA: TGTGCCAGCAACCTAGGACAGGGTATAGGCGGGGAGCTGTTTTTT. This gives the protein CASNLGQGIGGELFF.

This clonotype was detected only a few times. The chain carries TRBV18 and TRBJ2-5; 10 nucleotides match TRBD1. The CDR3 covers 15 residues. Germline lookup yields CDR1 KGHSH and CDR2 LQKENI. The junction had 4 bases not matched to a gene; V was cut back by 3 bases and J by 3 bases. The CDR3 here is CASSPAGQGEETQYF. The CDR3 DNA reads as TGTGCCAGCTCACCGGCCGGACAGGGGGAAGAGACCCAGTACTTC. Complete variable domain (other parts from reference TRBV18 and TRBJ2-5): NAGVMQNPRHLVRRRGQEARLRCSPMKGHSHVYWYRQLPEEGLKFMVYLQKENIIDESGMPKERFSAEFPKEGPSILRIQQVVRGDSAAYFCASSPAGQGEETQYFGPGTRLLVL.